This T cell receptor (beta chain) was found in a study of OX40 agonist ivuxolimab in advanced cancers. Here immunoSEQ multiplex PCR was the method, and the copy in TCRdb shows in-frame clones only, minus some. Of about 49,000 clones detected, roughly 85% appear once; the ten largest clones hold approximately 20%. V shed 5 bases and J shed 2 bases, with 9 bases lying between them. This CDR3 spans 13 amino acids. Germline V CDR1 and CDR2: SEHNR, FQNEAQ (reference sequence). The J gene is TRBJ1-2, the V gene TRBV7-9, with D unresolved. Sequenced here: CD4+ or CD8+ T cells sorted from blood, sampled in a trial of the OX40 agonist ivuxolimab. The receptor comes from an adult with an advanced solid tumor such as melanoma, head and neck, liver or kidney cancer. DNA for the CDR3: TGTGCCAGCAGCCCTGCGGGAAACTATGGCTACACCTTC. This encodes CASSPAGNYGYTF.